This T cell receptor beta chain derives from a study of blood T cell repertoires in COVID-19. The table came from immunoSEQ multiplex PCR; TCRdb's copy has only in-frame clones and leaves some out. The repertoire includes 140,000 to 150,000 clones, over 70% of them detected once, and about 4% sits in the top ten. The CDR3 runs to 13 residues. Germline loops: CDR1 SEHNR, CDR2 FQNEAQ (reference sequence). V was clipped by 8 bases and J by 5 bases; unmatched bases: 6. Specimen: peripheral blood. This chain joins TRBV7-9 and TRBJ2-1; 7 nucleotides match TRBD2. The sequence was obtained from an older man who had recovered from COVID-19. In nucleotides, the CDR3 is TGTGCCAGCGAGCGGGGCTTAGACAATGAGCAGTTCTTC. Residues: CASERGLDNEQFF.